Below are 21 T cell receptor beta chains sequenced from a single sample in a study of blood T cell repertoires in COVID-19. The repertoire was sequenced with immunoSEQ multiplex PCR; TCRdb's copy has only in-frame clones and lacks some. The sample records fewer than 25,000 clones, around 90% being singletons. Sequenced sample: peripheral blood. The receptors were gathered from a man between 65 and 85 years old with acute or convalescent COVID-19.

V gene TRBV19 combines with J gene TRBJ1-3; D possibly corresponds to TRBD1 (5 bases). V was pared by 7 bases and J by 0 bases, with 10 bases between. The length of the CDR3 is 14 residues. Germline V gives CDR1 LNHDA, CDR2 SQIVND (reference sequence). The CDR3 DNA sequence: TGTGCCAGTACCCCGGGGGACTCTGGAAACACCATATATTTT. Translating it yields CASTPGDSGNTIYF.

The rearrangement uses TRBV19 and TRBJ2-3; 14 positions match TRBD2. Per the germline V gene, CDR1 is LNHDA and CDR2 is SQIVND (reference sequence). CDR3 size: 19 residues. Unmatched junction bases numbered 11, after V lost 5 bases and J lost 1 base. The CDR3 loop reads CASSSPGTSGSLGTDTQYF. In nucleotides, the CDR3 is TGTGCCAGTAGTTCCCCCGGGACTAGCGGGAGTCTCGGCACAGATACGCAGTATTTT.

The rearrangement uses TRBV18 and TRBJ2-5, with 8 bases aligning to TRBD1. The CDR3 totals 17 residues. CDR1 KGHSH and CDR2 LQKENI come from the germline V gene. Losses at the gene ends were 4 bases for V and 0 bases for J; bases not matched to a gene: 10. The CDR3 sequence is CASSRTPGQVDQETQYF. The DNA of the CDR3 is TGTGCCAGCTCACGAACTCCGGGACAGGTAGACCAAGAGACCCAGTACTTC.

The gene calls are TRBV28 and TRBJ2-7; 11 bases are a match to TRBD2. V trimming: 11 bases; J trimming: 8 bases; junction bases outside the gene matches: 11. The germline CDR1 and CDR2 sequences are MDHEN and SYDVKM. CDR3 length equals 13 residues. The CDR3 protein is CAANSGRVSKQYF. The DNA of the CDR3 is TGTGCCGCCAATAGCGGGAGGGTTTCAAAGCAGTACTTC.

The chain joins TRBV5-1 to TRBJ2-7; D is perhaps TRBD1 (5 bases). V lost 0 bases, J lost 4 bases, and 17 bases lay in between. This CDR3 spans 16 amino acids. From germline, CDR1 is SGHRS and CDR2 YFSETQ. In DNA form, the CDR3 reads TGCGCCAGCAGCTTGGGTGGCTTCAGGGCTTTGTACGAGCAGTACTTC. It translates to CASSLGGFRALYEQYF. The entire variable domain, with the rest obtained from reference TRBV5-1 and TRBJ2-7, is as follows: KAGVTQTPRYLIKTRGQQVTLSCSPISGHRSVSWYQQTPGQGLQFLFEYFSETQRNKGNFPGRFSGRQFSNSRSEMNVSTLELGDSALYLCASSLGGFRALYEQYFGPGTRLTVT.

This clone has only a few counts. This sequence joins TRBV12-3 or TRBV12-4 and TRBJ1-2; 10 bases fit TRBD1. This CDR3 is built from 13 residues. After removal of 6 bases from V and 2 bases from J, the junction contained 0 bases not matched to a gene. This CDR3 is CASRGQGNYGYTF. DNA for the CDR3: TGTGCCAGCAGGGGACAGGGGAACTATGGCTACACCTTC.

This rearrangement joins TRBV7-2 to TRBJ2-2, with TRBD1 identical over 9 bases. Germline lookup yields CDR1 SGHTA and CDR2 FQGNSA. V trimming: 4 bases; J trimming: 5 bases; junction bases outside the gene matches: 2. This CDR3 has 14 residues. CDR3 protein: CASSSGQGTGELFF. The CDR3 DNA is TGTGCCAGCAGCTCCGGACAGGGGACCGGGGAGCTGTTTTTT. Combining the CDR3 with reference TRBV7-2 and TRBJ2-2 gives the whole variable domain GAGVSQSPSNKVTEKGKDVELRCDPISGHTALYWYRQSLGQGLEFLIYFQGNSAPDKSGLPSDRFSAERTGGSVSTLTIQRTQQEDSAVYLCASSSGQGTGELFFGEGSRLTVL.

V usage is TRBV5-4 and J usage is TRBJ2-3, with 9 bases lining up with TRBD2. V was pared by 0 bases and J by 8 bases, with 1 base of the junction left unmatched. CDR1 is SGHNT and CDR2 is YYREEE in the germline V gene (reference sequence). The CDR3 extends over 13 amino acids. The CDR3 coding sequence is TGTGCCAGCAGCTTGGGTAGCGGGGGTACGCAGTATTTT. It is translated as CASSLGSGGTQYF.

V is TRBV6-5 and J is TRBJ1-4; D gene ambiguous. Germline CDR1 and CDR2: MNHEY and SVGAGI. The CDR3 is made up of 15 amino acids. Deletions cut 0 bases from V and 5 bases from J, with 10 bases between. The CDR3: CASSYSSRVNEKLFF. CDR3 DNA sequence: TGTGCCAGCAGTTACTCGTCGAGGGTGAATGAAAAACTGTTTTTT.

The V call is TRBV5-4, the J call TRBJ2-2; 7 nucleotides match TRBD1. V lost 5 bases and J lost 3; bases outside the gene matches: 4. The CDR3 is 14 residues long. Germline loops: CDR1 SGHNT, CDR2 YYREEE (reference sequence). The CDR3 is CASSPGQYTGELFF. CDR3 in DNA: TGTGCCAGCAGTCCGGGACAGTACACCGGGGAGCTGTTTTTT.

This chain links TRBV28 with TRBJ2-7, with a tentative D call TRBD2 (6 bases). There are 12 residues in the CDR3. In germline, CDR1 is MDHEN, CDR2 SYDVKM. V lost 9 bases and J 2 bases, leaving 11 bases between the germline ends. The chain's CDR3 is CASCGGPYEQYF. The DNA for the CDR3 is TGTGCCAGTTGTGGAGGGCCCTACGAGCAGTACTTC.

The chain recombines TRBV3-1 (or the pseudogene TRBV3-2) with TRBJ2-7; 7 positions agree with TRBD2. Germline assignment: CDR1 LGHDT and CDR2 YNNKEL (reference sequence). V was pared by 5 bases and J by 5 bases, with 9 bases of the junction left unmatched. The CDR3 totals 14 residues. This CDR3 reads CASSLRGGSDEQYF. In nucleotides, the CDR3 is TGTGCCAGCAGCTTGCGGGGCGGGAGTGACGAGCAGTACTTC.

The chain employs TRBV19 and TRBJ1-2, with 9 bases aligning to TRBD1. The CDR3 length is 15 residues. Germline V gene data show CDR1 as LNHDA and CDR2 as SQIVND (reference sequence). V lost 3 bases and J lost 5; bases outside the gene matches: 7. CDR3 bases: TGTGCCAGTAGTATTCGGGGACAGGGAATGTATGGCTACACCTTC. Translation: CASSIRGQGMYGYTF.

The chain combines TRBV5-1 with TRBJ2-1, with TRBD2 matching 13 bases. The CDR3 sequence is 17 residues long. Germline CDR1 SGHRS, CDR2 YFSETQ. J was trimmed by 9 bases and V by 4 bases; bases with no gene match: 13. For the CDR3, the DNA is TGCGCCAGCAGCAAATTACCCGGGACTAGCGGGGTTGGTGAGCAGTTCTTC. It is translated as CASSKLPGTSGVGEQFF. The whole variable domain, remainder taken from reference TRBV5-1 and TRBJ2-1, is KAGVTQTPRYLIKTRGQQVTLSCSPISGHRSVSWYQQTPGQGLQFLFEYFSETQRNKGNFPGRFSGRQFSNSRSEMNVSTLELGDSALYLCASSKLPGTSGVGEQFFGPGTRLTVL.

The rearrangement uses TRBV7-6 and TRBJ2-3; 12 bases align to TRBD2. Germline values: CDR1 SGHVS, CDR2 FNYEAQ. V gave up 5 bases and J gave up 5 bases; unmatched junction bases: 8. The CDR3 runs 16 residues. The CDR3 coding sequence is TGTGCCAGCAGCCCTAGCGGGGGGGCCCCTGGAGATACGCAGTATTTT. It specifies CASSPSGGAPGDTQYF.

The V and J genes are TRBV4-3 and TRBJ2-7, with 13 bases lining up with TRBD2. The CDR3 loop spans 15 amino acids. Trimming at V came to 5 bases and at J to 2 bases, leaving 3 bases not matched to a gene. CDR1 is LGHNA, CDR2 YSLEER, per germline. CDR3: CASSKGTSGTYEQYF. The CDR3 DNA reads as TGCGCCAGCAGCAAAGGGACTAGCGGGACCTACGAGCAGTACTTC.

The CDR3 DNA is TGTGCCAGCAGTCTCCAACCGACAGGGTACGGCTACGAGCAGTACTTC. Amino acid sequence: CASSLQPTGYGYEQYF. V gene TRBV6-2 or TRBV6-3 combines with J gene TRBJ2-7; TRBD1 matches at 7 bases. V dropped 5 bases and J dropped 3; count of bases not matched to a gene: 13. The CDR3 is 16 residues long. Germline CDR1 is MNHEY and CDR2 is SVGEGT.

This sequence joins TRBV5-1 and TRBJ2-2; unclear D gene. V was pared by 2 bases and J by 1 base, with 6 bases between. The germline V gene has CDR1 SGHRS and CDR2 YFSETQ. This CDR3 spans 14 amino acids. CDR3 coding DNA: TGCGCCAGCAGCTTTTACATGAACACCGGGGAGCTGTTTTTT. Translating gives CASSFYMNTGELFF.

DNA for the CDR3: TGTGCCAGCAGTCGCCGGATATGGGGGGGGGTACAAGAGACCCAGTACTTC. This translates into CASSRRIWGGVQETQYF. The V call is TRBV28, the J call TRBJ2-5, with 7 bases aligning to TRBD2. Germline V gene data show CDR1 as MDHEN and CDR2 as SYDVKM. The CDR3 runs 17 residues. V dropped 5 bases and J dropped 2; count of bases not matched to a gene: 14.

This chain connects TRBV29-1 to TRBJ1-4; D uncertain. The germline V and J ends were trimmed by 5 bases and 8 bases, with 15 bases remaining between them. Looked up from germline, CDR1 is SQVTM and CDR2 is ANQGSEA. This CDR3 contains 13 residues. CDR3 loop: CSVSAPMGEKLFF. As DNA, the CDR3 is TGCAGCGTTTCTGCCCCTATGGGCGAAAAACTGTTTTTT. Together with reference TRBV29-1 and TRBJ1-4, the CDR3 gives the full variable domain: SAVISQKPSRDICQRGTSLTIQCQVDSQVTMMFWYRQQPGQSLTLIATANQGSEATYESGFVIDKFPISRPNLTFSTLTVSNMSPEDSSIYLCSVSAPMGEKLFFGSGTQLSVL.

The rearrangement links TRBV7-9 to TRBJ2-1, with unresolved D. Germline assignment: CDR1 SEHNR and CDR2 FQNEAQ (reference sequence). CDR3 length: 11 residues. Trimming took off 4 bases at V and 10 bases at J, with 8 bases between the two ends. The CDR3 DNA reads TGTGCCAGCAGCTATACCGCGGAGCAGTTCTTC. This translates into CASSYTAEQFF.